These 24 T cell receptor beta chains were sequenced from one sample in a study of blood T cell repertoires in COVID-19. TCRdb's table, derived via immunoSEQ multiplex PCR, lists solely in-frame clones and lacks some. Here the sample spans roughly 200,000 clones, more than 65% being singletons. Input material: peripheral blood. The receptors originated from a human donor in a cohort sampled during active COVID-19.

V and J are TRBV27 and TRBJ2-1; D uncertain. V lost 3 bases, J lost 2 bases, and 11 bases lay in between. The CDR3 consists of 15 residues. The germline V gene encodes CDR1 MNHEY and CDR2 SMNVEV (reference sequence). The CDR3 sequence is CASSFVAVPYNEQFF. The CDR3 nucleotides read TGTGCCAGCAGTTTTGTCGCGGTACCCTACAATGAGCAGTTCTTC.

This rearrangement joins TRBV28 to TRBJ2-3; 7 positions match TRBD1. CDR1 MDHEN and CDR2 SYDVKM come from the germline V gene. The CDR3 totals 17 residues. With V trimmed by 8 bases and J by 1 base, 15 bases remained unmatched. CDR3 coding DNA: TGTGCCAGCCATCCTCTTGGGATTCAGGGGGGCACAGATACGCAGTATTTT. As protein: CASHPLGIQGGTDTQYF.

Only one count was recorded for this clone. V is TRBV11-2 and J is TRBJ2-2; possible D gene TRBD2, 5 bases. V lost 3 bases and J 4 bases, leaving 15 bases between the germline ends. Germline V gene data show CDR1 as SGHAT and CDR2 as FQNNGV. The CDR3 runs 16 residues. The CDR3 loop reads CASSLGAEWSTGELFF. CDR3 DNA: TGTGCCAGCAGCTTGGGAGCGGAGTGGAGCACCGGGGAGCTGTTTTTT.

V is TRBV7-6 and J is TRBJ1-1; TRBD1 aligns across 7 bases. The CDR3 extends over 14 amino acids. Germline V gene sequence: CDR1 SGHVS, CDR2 FNYEAQ. The V and J ends lost 2 bases and 5 bases, in that order; junction bases with no gene match: 5. The CDR3 protein is CASSLTTGVTEAFF. The CDR3 DNA reads TGTGCCAGCAGCTTAACTACAGGGGTAACTGAAGCTTTCTTT.

This chain links TRBV19 with TRBJ1-5; D call uncertain. Germline assignment: CDR1 LNHDA and CDR2 SQIVND (reference sequence). The V end lost 3 bases, the J end lost 5 bases, and 14 bases lay between the germline ends. CDR3 length: 15 residues. In nucleotides, the CDR3 is TGTGCCAGTAGTATTCGTCATGCTGCGGATCAGCCCCAGCATTTT. Residues: CASSIRHAADQPQHF.

The V gene is TRBV19, the J gene TRBJ2-1; D is possibly TRBD1 (6 bases). This CDR3 contains 13 residues. Germline loops: CDR1 LNHDA, CDR2 SQIVND (reference sequence). Trimming cost V 5 bases and J 7 bases, with 12 bases left between them. In DNA, the CDR3 is TGTGCCAGTAGTCTCACAGGGAAGAATGAGCAGTTCTTC. Its translation: CASSLTGKNEQFF.

This rearrangement joins TRBV18 to TRBJ1-3, with D tentatively TRBD1 (6 bases). Germline V gene sequence: CDR1 KGHSH, CDR2 LQKENI. The CDR3 runs 17 residues. V was shortened by 3 bases and J by 2 bases, with 17 bases between the two germline ends. The CDR3 sequence is CASSPPYGQLPGNTIYF. CDR3 DNA: TGTGCCAGCTCACCGCCGTACGGACAGCTTCCTGGAAACACCATATATTTT.

The chain links TRBV4-1 to TRBJ2-1; D ambiguous. Trimming took 1 base from V and 4 from J, leaving 5 bases between them. Germline assignment: CDR1 MGHRA and CDR2 YSYEKL. This CDR3 has 13 residues. This CDR3 is CASSQAEYNEQFF. The CDR3 bases are TGCGCCAGCAGCCAAGCTGAGTACAATGAGCAGTTCTTC.

Ten or more counts support this clone. V and J are TRBV5-5 and TRBJ2-2; D not certain. V was cut by 3 bases and J by 2 bases, with 11 bases left in between. CDR1 is SGHKS, CDR2 YYEKEE, per germline (reference sequence). The CDR3 has 15 residues. CDR3 region: CASSSWRQNTGELFF. The DNA of the CDR3 is TGTGCCAGCAGCTCTTGGCGACAAAACACCGGGGAGCTGTTTTTT.

The chain employs TRBV14 and TRBJ2-7; possibly TRBD2 for D (5 bases). The CDR3 extends over 15 amino acids. Germline values: CDR1 SGHDN, CDR2 FVKESK. Between the trimmed V and J ends, which lost 2 bases and 2 bases, there was a span of 13 bases. The CDR3 DNA is TGTGCCAGCAGCCAACTACAGCGGTACCCCTACGAGCAGTACTTC. It encodes CASSQLQRYPYEQYF.

The V gene is TRBV27, the J gene TRBJ1-5; unclear D gene. The germline V and J ends were trimmed by 1 base and 6 bases, with 7 bases remaining between them. Germline loops: CDR1 MNHEY, CDR2 SMNVEV (reference sequence). CDR3 length equals 13 residues. CDR3 residues: CASSLFVAQPQHF. The DNA for the CDR3 is TGTGCCAGCAGTTTATTTGTGGCTCAGCCCCAGCATTTT.

V is TRBV21-1 and J is TRBJ2-3; the table's D call, TRBD1, has no DNA check behind it. TRBV21-1 is a known pseudogene. The CDR3 spans 12 residues. In nucleotides, the CDR3 is TGTGCCAGCAGCAAAAACATCAGAACGCAGTATTTT. This gives the protein CASSKNIRTQYF.

The chain recombines TRBV5-1 with TRBJ2-5; possible D gene TRBD1, 6 bases. Germline assignment: CDR1 SGHRS and CDR2 YFSETQ. The CDR3 loop spans 15 amino acids. Trimming cost V 4 bases and J 1 base, with 14 bases left between them. The CDR3 loop reads CASSGQQGIQETQYF. The DNA for the CDR3 is TGCGCCAGCAGCGGACAACAGGGAATCCAAGAGACCCAGTACTTC.

CDR3 in amino acids: CASSPGTILYGYTF. DNA for the CDR3: TGCGCCAGCAGCCCCGGGACAATTCTTTATGGCTACACCTTC. The V call is TRBV5-1, the J call TRBJ1-2; the D gene is possibly TRBD1 (6 bases). Germline V CDR1 and CDR2: SGHRS, YFSETQ. The ends were cut back, 4 bases at V and 5 bases at J, with 15 bases in the middle. This CDR3 spans 14 amino acids.

CDR3 loop: CASSQGGLARSYNEQFF. As DNA, the CDR3 is TGTGCCAGCAGCCAAGGGGGACTAGCCCGCTCCTACAATGAGCAGTTCTTC. The chain uses TRBV3-1 (or the pseudogene TRBV3-2) and TRBJ2-1; 9 bases are shared with TRBD2. J lost 0 bases, V lost 1 base, and 4 bases had no gene match. The CDR3 is 17 residues long. Germline CDR1 and CDR2: LGHDT and YNNKEL (reference sequence).

The chain has TRBV5-1 and TRBJ2-1; TRBD2 agrees at 8 bases. CDR3 length: 17 amino acids. The germline V gene encodes CDR1 SGHRS and CDR2 YFSETQ. V lost 4 bases, J lost 0 bases, and 9 bases stayed unmatched. This CDR3 reads CASSPTTSASSYNEQFF. The CDR3 DNA reads TGCGCCAGCAGCCCCACGACTAGCGCTAGCTCCTACAATGAGCAGTTCTTC.

A single count supports this clone. J is TRBJ2-7 and V is TRBV5-6, with 7 bases identical to TRBD2. From germline, CDR1 is SGHDT and CDR2 YYEEEE. The CDR3 length is 15 residues. The J segment lost 4 bases and the V segment lost 6 bases, leaving 13 bases of the junction unmatched. CDR3 amino acids: CASTPLAGVKYEQYF. The DNA for the CDR3 is TGTGCCAGCACCCCCTTGGCGGGGGTCAAGTACGAGCAGTACTTC.

The rearrangement links TRBV18 to TRBJ1-6; unclear D gene. Trimming removed 3 bases from V and 6 bases from J, with 15 bases in between. The CDR3 is 16 amino acids. In germline, CDR1 is KGHSH, CDR2 LQKENI. The CDR3 loop reads CASSPQFKNLNSPLHF. DNA of the CDR3: TGTGCCAGCTCACCGCAGTTCAAGAACCTTAATTCACCCCTCCACTTT.

This chain uses TRBV5-1 with TRBJ2-1, with 12 bases that match TRBD1. Germline lookup yields CDR1 SGHRS and CDR2 YFSETQ. With V trimmed by 0 bases and J by 6 bases, 16 bases remained unmatched. The CDR3 totals 20 residues. The CDR3: CASSLAKGQGASGSGNEQFF. CDR3 sequence (DNA): TGCGCCAGCAGCTTGGCCAAGGGACAGGGGGCTAGCGGGAGCGGCAATGAGCAGTTCTTC.

The rearrangement uses TRBV6-2 or TRBV6-3 and TRBJ2-2, with 10 bases identical to TRBD2. V lost 6 bases and J lost 0; bases outside the gene matches: 16. Germline V lookup: CDR1 MNHEY, CDR2 SVGEGT. The CDR3 is made up of 20 amino acids. The CDR3 region has the DNA TGTGCCAGCAGCATCGTGGTAGCGGGAGGAACTTGGGCGAACACCGGGGAGCTGTTTTTT. It is translated as CASSIVVAGGTWANTGELFF.

This clone has only a few counts. V and J are TRBV5-1 and TRBJ2-2; a weak D match, TRBD2 (6 bases). The length of the CDR3 is 14 residues. V was cut by 5 bases and J by 5 bases, with 13 bases left in between. Germline values: CDR1 SGHRS, CDR2 YFSETQ. This CDR3 reads CASSQAGRTGELFF. The CDR3 nucleotides read TGCGCCAGCAGTCAGGCGGGGAGGACCGGGGAGCTGTTTTTT.

The chain employs TRBV11-1 and TRBJ2-1, with 12 bases identical to TRBD1. This CDR3 has 14 amino acids. V was pared by 6 bases and J by 10 bases, with 7 bases of the junction left unmatched. Per germline, CDR1 SGHAT and CDR2 FQDESV (reference sequence). This chain's CDR3 is CASRGGQGAREQFF. In nucleotides, the CDR3 is TGTGCCAGCAGGGGGGGACAGGGGGCAAGGGAGCAGTTCTTC.

CDR3 residues: CASSGGTGRTQYF. The DNA of the CDR3 is TGTGCCAGCAGTGGCGGGACAGGGAGGACCCAGTACTTC. The rearrangement joins TRBV2 to TRBJ2-5, with 9 bases identical to TRBD1. The CDR3 has 13 residues. CDR1 and CDR2 from the germline V gene are SNHLY and FYNNEI. The ends lost 4 bases at V and 7 bases at J; junction bases unmatched: 4.

The chain is built from TRBV10-3 and TRBJ1-3; D is undetermined. CDR3 length: 17 residues. CDR1 and CDR2 (germline): ENHRY, SYGVKD. The V end was cut by 0 bases, the J end by 0 bases, with 12 bases between. The CDR3 nucleotides read TGTGCCATCAGTGAGTCGACGGGGAGGATCTCTGGAAACACCATATATTTT. Translated: CAISESTGRISGNTIYF.